Sequencing of this T cell receptor beta chain was carried out in a study of blood T cell repertoires in COVID-19. Measured with immunoSEQ multiplex PCR; TCRdb has only the in-frame clones, and not every one. The sample carries 100,000 to 130,000 clones, around nine tenths recorded once. J gave up 1 base and V 6 bases, and 9 bases lay outside the gene matches. CDR3 length equals 15 residues. CDR1 is MNHEY, CDR2 SVGAGI, per germline. The rearrangement joins TRBV6-5 to TRBJ2-7, with 7 bases matching TRBD1. The source is a woman aged 25 to 45 with acute or convalescent COVID-19. Sample: peripheral blood. The CDR3 region is CASRRQGVGSYEQYF. The CDR3 DNA follows: TGTGCCAGCAGACGCCAGGGGGTCGGTTCCTACGAGCAGTACTTC.